These 7 T cell receptor beta chains originate from one sample sequenced in a study of lymphopenia after photon versus proton radiotherapy. The assay was immunoSEQ multiplex PCR, and TCRdb's table has in-frame clones only and misses some. The sample yields about 26,000 clones, around 85% seen once. Source: peripheral blood, taken from a patient treated with photon-based radiotherapy. These receptors all come from a man under 40 with gastric cancer.

This chain joins TRBV6-1 and TRBJ2-1, with 8 bases matching TRBD1. The CDR3 is made up of 16 amino acids. CDR1 is MNHNS and CDR2 is SASEGT in the germline V gene. J was trimmed by 6 bases and V by 0 bases; bases with no gene match: 7. The CDR3 here is CASSEAMGQDFNEQFF. As DNA, the CDR3 is TGTGCCAGCAGTGAAGCGATGGGACAGGACTTCAATGAGCAGTTCTTC.

V and J are TRBV9 and TRBJ2-3; 7 bases align to TRBD2. In germline, CDR1 is SGDLS, CDR2 YYNGEE. Unmatched junction bases numbered 6, after V lost 0 bases and J lost 2 bases. CDR3 size: 16 residues. CDR3 nucleotides: TGTGCCAGCAGCGTAGATCCAGCGGGGTTCACAGATACGCAGTATTTT. Amino acid sequence: CASSVDPAGFTDTQYF.

The chain uses TRBV10-2 and TRBJ1-5, with D perhaps matching TRBD1 (5 bases). V gave up 2 bases and J gave up 4 bases, with 6 bases separating them. CDR1 and CDR2 from the germline V gene are WSHSY and SAAADI. The CDR3 has 13 residues. CDR3 DNA: TGCGCCAGCAGTGAGAACAGGAATCAGCCCCAGCATTTT. Translated, it gives CASSENRNQPQHF.

This chain joins TRBV7-8 and TRBJ1-6, with unresolved D. The CDR3 spans 13 residues. CDR1 is SGHVS and CDR2 is FQNEAQ in the germline V gene. Trimming removed 1 base from V and 5 bases from J, with 3 bases in between. The CDR3 here is CASSLDNNSPLHF. The CDR3 coding sequence is TGTGCCAGCAGCTTAGATAATAATTCACCCCTCCACTTT. Supplemented by reference TRBV7-8 and TRBJ1-6, the full variable domain reads GAGVSQSPRYKVAKRGQDVALRCDPISGHVSLFWYQQALGQGPEFLTYFQNEAQLDKSGLPSDRFFAERPEGSVSTLKIQRTQQEDSAVYLCASSLDNNSPLHFGNGTRLTVT.

This sequence joins TRBV28 and TRBJ1-2; D is perhaps TRBD1 (6 bases). This CDR3 spans 14 amino acids. V lost 0 bases, J lost 8 bases, and 13 bases lay in between. The germline V gene has CDR1 MDHEN and CDR2 SYDVKM. This chain's CDR3 is CASSLWLGADGYTF. In nucleotides, the CDR3 is TGTGCCAGCAGTTTATGGCTGGGGGCAGACGGCTACACCTTC.

The rearrangement joins TRBV15 to TRBJ2-7; 7 bases are a match to TRBD2. CDR3 size: 15 residues. J was trimmed by 2 bases and V by 2 bases; bases with no gene match: 6. Germline V gene lookup returns CDR1 LNHNV and CDR2 YYDKDF (reference sequence). The DNA for the CDR3 is TGTGCCACCAGCAGACCTGGGGGGGGTGCCTACGAGCAGTACTTC. This translates into CATSRPGGGAYEQYF.

The CDR3: CASRPPGGETQYF. Here the CDR3 DNA reads TGTGCCAGTAGACCTCCTGGGGGGGAGACCCAGTACTTC. The V gene is TRBV19, the J gene TRBJ2-5, with D possibly TRBD2 on 6 matching bases. V lost 6 bases to trimming and J lost 5 bases, with 13 bases between them. Germline-derived CDR1 and CDR2 are LNHDA and SQIVND (reference sequence). This CDR3 contains 13 residues.